The rows below give T cell receptor beta chains drawn from one sample of a study of human T cells and chemical hapten exposure. TCRdb used MiXCR to reprocess the RACE reads, holding one entry per CDR3 protein. The top ten clones hold 2.5% to 3% of a sample with over 300,000 distinct CDR3 sequences, approximately 5.1% of them seen once. The starting material was whole blood, obtained in connection with sensitization to the hapten diphenylcyclopropenone (DPC). The receptors derive from a woman between 50 and 59 years old with alopecia areata. Some clones in this sample may be carry-over from other donors' samples. The CDR3 runs from the conserved cysteine through the conserved F or W. Fields, in order: D gene, clone size, J gene, V gene, CDR3 protein, CDR3 DNA. The D gene is left open where the match is weak. Expanded clones get a size class; other rows say once, few or many, or leave the size out.

TRBD2	NA	TRBJ2-7	TRBV3-1	CASSPALGLAVSYEQYF	TGTGCCAGCAGCCCGGCTTTGGGACTAGCGGTCTCCTACGAGCAGTACTTC
NA	NA	TRBJ1-1	TRBV28	CASSRPALLNTEAFF	TGTGCCAGCAGTCGGCCAGCACTCTTGAACACTGAAGCTTTCTTT
TRBD1	few	TRBJ2-3	TRBV20-1	CSARSETGSTDTQYF	TGCAGTGCTAGATCGGAGACAGGGTCGACAGATACGCAGTATTTT
NA	NA	TRBJ1-1	TRBV12-3/TRBV12-4	CASSLGVDTEAFF	TGTGCCAGCAGCCTTGGTGTTGACACTGAAGCTTTCTTT
NA	NA	TRBJ1-3	TRBV29-1	CSVERDGNTIYF	TGCAGCGTTGAGAGGGATGGAAACACCATATATTTT
NA	many	TRBJ2-1	TRBV3-1	CASSQVGAGEQFF	TGTGCCAGCAGCCAAGTTGGGGCGGGTGAGCAGTTCTTC
NA	few	TRBJ2-3	TRBV24-1	CATSDLADTQYF	TGTGCCACCAGTGATTTGGCAGATACGCAGTATTTT
NA	NA	TRBJ1-1	TRBV6-5	CASLGAATEAFF	TGTGCCAGCCTGGGGGCAGCCACTGAAGCTTTCTTT
TRBD1	many	TRBJ1-1	TRBV5-1	CASSFRTGNTEAFF	TGCGCCAGCAGCTTCCGGACAGGGAACACTGAAGCTTTCTTT
NA	NA	TRBJ1-5	TRBV27	CASQGTLNQPQHF	TGTGCCAGCCAAGGGACACTTAATCAGCCCCAGCATTTT